This T cell receptor beta chain comes out of a study of CD8 T cells in ankylosing spondylitis. Findings and limits, study-wide: Blood of patients with ankylosing spondylitis appeared to be characterized by a TCR beta motif of eight highly homologous variants. Prior literature has documented some motif variants in synovial fluid and blood from reactive arthritis.

TCRdb redid the calling of the 5' RACE reads with MiXCR, one entry per CDR3 protein. The table records roughly 240,000 distinct CDR3 sequences, approximately 8% of them present only once. This CDR3 contains 20 residues. With V trimmed by 0 bases and J by 1 base, 7 bases remained unmatched. CDR1 and CDR2 from the germline V gene are SGHRS and YFSETQ. This clonotype was seen ten or more times. Its antigen is as yet unknown. The V and J genes are TRBV5-1 and TRBJ2-6, with 13 bases identical to TRBD2. This TCR was sampled from a female donor with ankylosing spondylitis or in good health (not recorded which). The sequenced material came from blood, either unsorted or a sorted T cell fraction (not recorded which). CDR3: CASSLGPGLAGVSGANVLTF. The DNA of the CDR3 is TGCGCCAGCAGCTTGGGCCCTGGACTAGCGGGAGTGTCTGGGGCCAACGTCCTGACTTTC.